This paragraph covers one T cell receptor (beta chain) sequence. This sample was taken from a study of blood T cell repertoires in COVID-19. Sequencing used immunoSEQ multiplex PCR; TCRdb keeps in-frame clones, though not all of them. The repertoire consists of about 76,000 clones, with less than 95% occurring once and the leading ten covering about 1%. The source material was peripheral blood. The clonotype was recovered from a woman aged 45-65 years in a cohort sampled during active COVID-19.

The CDR3 protein is CASSRRGDNQPQHF. The CDR3 DNA is TGTGCCAGCAGTAGGAGGGGCGACAATCAGCCCCAGCATTTT. The V call is TRBV28, the J call TRBJ1-5, with D maybe TRBD1 (5 bases). This CDR3 is 14 amino acids long. The germline V gene encodes CDR1 MDHEN and CDR2 SYDVKM. V was shortened by 5 bases and J by 3 bases, with 11 bases between the two germline ends.